Listed below are T cell receptor beta chains from one sample, sequenced in a study of early T cells in non-severe SARS-CoV-2 infection. In TCRdb, the 5' RACE reads were re-called with MiXCR into one record per CDR3 protein. The table includes 70,000 or so distinct CDR3 sequences, 9% to 15% detected once. The sequencing sample was made of whole blood. The receptors were gathered from an adult who was a healthcare worker with PCR-confirmed SARS-CoV-2 infection or an uninfected control (not recorded which). Both conserved end residues are part of each CDR3. Each record gives: V gene, J gene, CDR3 protein.

V gene: TRBV6-5; J gene: TRBJ2-5; CDR3 protein: CASSYGTSGRVLGETQYF
V gene: TRBV7-8; J gene: TRBJ2-7; CDR3 protein: CASSLGAGLSYEQYF
V gene: TRBV6-2/TRBV6-3; J gene: TRBJ2-7; CDR3 protein: CASSYSTGGRGYEQYF
V gene: TRBV15; J gene: TRBJ2-5; CDR3 protein: CATSRDLGGEETQYF
V gene: TRBV9; J gene: TRBJ2-5; CDR3 protein: CASSVRLQETQYF
V gene: TRBV30; J gene: TRBJ2-1; CDR3 protein: CAWDPAGSREQFF
V gene: TRBV10-3; J gene: TRBJ2-1; CDR3 protein: CAISDRDRGYNEQFF
V gene: TRBV12-3/TRBV12-4; J gene: TRBJ2-1; CDR3 protein: CASSLGSGRYNEQFF
V gene: TRBV7-3; J gene: TRBJ2-1; CDR3 protein: CASSQNPTQEQFF
V gene: TRBV7-9; J gene: TRBJ1-6; CDR3 protein: CASSFPGTAFHF
V gene: TRBV15; J gene: TRBJ2-3; CDR3 protein: CATSGLAGGSTDTQYF
V gene: TRBV29-1; J gene: TRBJ2-6; CDR3 protein: CSVLGAQGAYSGANVLTF
V gene: TRBV3-1; J gene: TRBJ2-1; CDR3 protein: CASSQDRSRAGGSYNEQFF
V gene: TRBV19; J gene: TRBJ2-1; CDR3 protein: CASSIDRDSNNEQFF
V gene: TRBV7-3; J gene: TRBJ2-6; CDR3 protein: CASSANRGSGANVLTF
V gene: TRBV2; J gene: TRBJ2-1; CDR3 protein: CASSDMGTSRFNEQFF
V gene: TRBV20-1; J gene: TRBJ2-1; CDR3 protein: CSATGTRIYNEQFF
V gene: TRBV2; J gene: TRBJ2-3; CDR3 protein: CASVKRGTSGTDTQYF
V gene: TRBV2; J gene: TRBJ2-7; CDR3 protein: CASSEARAVSYEQYF
V gene: TRBV6-2/TRBV6-3; J gene: TRBJ1-1; CDR3 protein: CASGDPTTEAFF
V gene: TRBV20-1; J gene: TRBJ2-7; CDR3 protein: CSARAPDPRGYYELYF
V gene: TRBV5-1; J gene: TRBJ2-1; CDR3 protein: CASSLERASYNEQFF
V gene: TRBV2; J gene: TRBJ1-1; CDR3 protein: CASHGTASPFF
V gene: TRBV20-1; J gene: TRBJ2-5; CDR3 protein: CSAREGTVRETQYF
V gene: TRBV7-9; J gene: TRBJ1-5; CDR3 protein: CASSSGTGVSNQPQHF
V gene: TRBV27; J gene: TRBJ1-2; CDR3 protein: CASSLSGRISFYGYTF
V gene: TRBV24-1; J gene: TRBJ2-2; CDR3 protein: CATSDLATRGDTGELFF
V gene: TRBV27; J gene: TRBJ1-6; CDR3 protein: CASSLYPLVSPLHF
V gene: TRBV11-1; J gene: TRBJ2-1; CDR3 protein: CASSSGTGEYSSYNEQFF
V gene: TRBV2; J gene: TRBJ2-3; CDR3 protein: CASSADRYTDTQYF
V gene: TRBV5-1; J gene: TRBJ2-1; CDR3 protein: CASSLGREAGGPIRGNEQFF
V gene: TRBV30; J gene: TRBJ1-6; CDR3 protein: CALGQDGEKGPNSPLHF
V gene: TRBV20-1; J gene: TRBJ1-2; CDR3 protein: CSAYRTGQGSGYTF
V gene: TRBV7-4; J gene: TRBJ1-1; CDR3 protein: CASSPIAGATNTEAFF
V gene: TRBV28; J gene: TRBJ1-1; CDR3 protein: CASSLGLMNTEAFF
V gene: TRBV5-8; J gene: TRBJ2-1; CDR3 protein: CASSPGYNEQFF
V gene: TRBV7-2; J gene: TRBJ2-1; CDR3 protein: CASSQLPSGRGEQFF
V gene: TRBV25-1; J gene: TRBJ2-3; CDR3 protein: CASSGDRGRVAQYF
V gene: TRBV29-1; J gene: TRBJ1-2; CDR3 protein: CSVEPSIGYGYTF
V gene: TRBV30; J gene: TRBJ1-6; CDR3 protein: CAWSGQGGSPLHF
V gene: TRBV13; J gene: TRBJ2-1; CDR3 protein: CASSLSGDEQFF
V gene: TRBV7-6; J gene: TRBJ2-2; CDR3 protein: CASSLPGGFTGELFF
V gene: TRBV7-2; J gene: TRBJ2-3; CDR3 protein: CASRSPTAQVGTDTQYF